A single sample is the source of the 10 T cell receptor beta chains below, sequenced in a study of cytomegalovirus exposure and HLA in healthy donors. Primers for the PCR totalled 60 Vbeta and 13 Jbeta. Some clones are missing from TCRdb's copy, which holds only in-frame ones; the method was immunoSEQ multiplex PCR. Here the sample spans approximately 110,000 clones, almost 70% being singletons. The source material was PBMCs. These receptors were collected from a man younger than 45 in good health and CMV-seropositive.

This clone was counted once. The gene calls are TRBV29-1 and TRBJ2-1; no definite D call. V was cut by 4 bases and J by 5 bases, with 9 bases left in between. The CDR3 length is 12 residues. In germline, CDR1 is SQVTM, CDR2 ANQGSEA. DNA for the CDR3: TGCAGCGTTGGACTCGTAAACAATGAGCAGTTCTTC. Protein: CSVGLVNNEQFF.

The rearrangement joins TRBV5-6 to TRBJ1-6, with 9 nucleotides matching TRBD1. The trim removed 0 bases at V and 7 bases at J, leaving 2 bases unmatched. The CDR3 loop spans 15 amino acids. Germline CDR1 and CDR2: SGHDT and YYEEEE. The CDR3 protein is CASSLAGTGNSPLHF. CDR3 nucleotide sequence: TGTGCCAGCAGCTTGGCCGGGACAGGGAATTCACCCCTCCACTTT.

This clone occurred once. The chain links TRBV5-5 to TRBJ2-3; 7 positions match TRBD1. Germline values: CDR1 SGHKS, CDR2 YYEKEE (reference sequence). J was trimmed by 4 bases and V by 4 bases; bases with no gene match: 6. There are 14 residues in the CDR3. In DNA, the CDR3 is TGTGCCAGCAGCCTCGGGACAGACCCAGATACGCAGTATTTT. Its protein product is CASSLGTDPDTQYF.

The rearrangement links TRBV7-8 to TRBJ2-7, with D perhaps TRBD2 (5 bases). Deletions cut 2 bases from V and 0 bases from J, with 11 bases between. CDR3 length: 15 amino acids. Germline CDR1 SGHVS, CDR2 FQNEAQ. CDR3 bases: TGTGCCAGCAGCTTACTCCCGGGGTCCTCCTACGAGCAGTACGTC. Amino acids: CASSLLPGSSYEQYV.

V is TRBV10-3 and J is TRBJ2-5, with 8 bases lining up with TRBD2. J lost 5 bases, V lost 6 bases, and 8 bases had no gene match. There are 14 residues in the CDR3. Germline V gives CDR1 ENHRY, CDR2 SYGVKD. The CDR3 bases are TGTGCCATCAGGCCGGGACTAGGAACGGAGACCCAGTACTTC. It yields the protein CAIRPGLGTETQYF.

The chain recombines TRBV7-9 with TRBJ2-1; 12 positions match TRBD2. Looked up from germline, CDR1 is SEHNR and CDR2 is FQNEAQ (reference sequence). Germline trimming cut 8 bases from V and 9 bases from J; bases unmatched to any gene: 17. The CDR3 spans 17 residues. For the CDR3, the DNA is TGTGCCAGCGAATTCCCGTGGGGGCTAGCGGGAGGGAGTGAGCAGTTCTTC. It specifies CASEFPWGLAGGSEQFF.

This chain connects TRBV19 to TRBJ1-2, with unresolved D. This CDR3 spans 12 amino acids. Per the germline V gene, CDR1 is LNHDA and CDR2 is SQIVND (reference sequence). V shed 10 bases and J shed 0 bases, with 9 bases lying between them. In nucleotides, the CDR3 is TGTGCCACTTCCACAGCTAACTATGGCTACACCTTC. It yields the protein CATSTANYGYTF.

The chain has TRBV19 and TRBJ1-1, with D perhaps matching TRBD1 (6 bases). Germline V lookup: CDR1 LNHDA, CDR2 SQIVND (reference sequence). Trimming removed 6 bases from V and 4 bases from J, with 18 bases in between. CDR3 length: 15 residues. The CDR3 nucleotides are TGTGCCAGTAGCCCCGCGCAGGGGAGTATCACTGAAGCTTTCTTT. The encoded protein is CASSPAQGSITEAFF.

The rearrangement uses TRBV7-9 and TRBJ1-3, with D hard to call. The CDR3 length is 15 residues. The germline V gene has CDR1 SEHNR and CDR2 FQNEAQ (reference sequence). Trimming pared 0 bases from V and 0 bases from J, leaving 6 bases between. The CDR3 reads CASSLARYSGNTIYF. CDR3 in DNA: TGTGCCAGCAGCTTAGCCCGGTACTCTGGAAACACCATATATTTT. Combining the CDR3 with reference TRBV7-9 and TRBJ1-3 gives the whole variable domain DTGVSQNPRHKITKRGQNVTFRCDPISEHNRLYWYRQTLGQGPEFLTYFQNEAQLEKSRLLSDRFSAERPKGSFSTLEIQRTEQGDSAMYLCASSLARYSGNTIYFGEGSWLTVV.

The chain joins TRBV29-1 to TRBJ1-5; TRBD1 matches at 9 bases. V was pared by 6 bases and J by 3 bases, with 3 bases of the junction left unmatched. Germline V gene sequence: CDR1 SQVTM, CDR2 ANQGSEA. The CDR3 contains 13 residues. This chain's CDR3 is CSVGTGFNQPQHF. The CDR3, as DNA: TGCAGCGTAGGGACAGGGTTCAATCAGCCCCAGCATTTT. The full variable domain, rest sourced from reference TRBV29-1 and TRBJ1-5, is SAVISQKPSRDICQRGTSLTIQCQVDSQVTMMFWYRQQPGQSLTLIATANQGSEATYESGFVIDKFPISRPNLTFSTLTVSNMSPEDSSIYLCSVGTGFNQPQHFGDGTRLSIL.